Listed here is a single T cell receptor beta chain. Reverse transcription of about 0.45 to 1 ug RNA was performed with random hexamers. TCRdb passed the immunoSEQ multiplex PCR reads through MiXCR, listing each CDR3 protein once. The sample yields 150,000 to 200,000 distinct CDR3 sequences, approximately 94% seen once. The data were taken from a study of CD8 T cells in Susac syndrome. The specimen was CD4+ T cells from PBMCs. The sequence derives from a human donor in good health.

The CDR3 loop reads CASSAWDRANYGYTF. Here the CDR3 DNA reads TGTGCCAGTAGTGCCTGGGACAGAGCTAACTATGGCTACACCTTC. The chain employs TRBV19 and TRBJ1-2; 7 bases line up with TRBD1. Trimming at V came to 5 bases and at J to 0 bases, leaving 6 bases not matched to a gene. The germline V gene encodes CDR1 LNHDA and CDR2 SQIVND (reference sequence). This CDR3 is 15 amino acids long.